The 12 T cell receptor beta chains reported below all come from one sample, sequenced in a study of human T cells and chemical hapten exposure. The time point was: patch test 3, about 24 weeks after DPC sensitization. Sample treatment: therapeutic diphenylcyclopropenone sensitization with weekly scalp DPC. TCRdb re-derived calls from the RACE reads in MiXCR, one entry per CDR3 protein. The sample has 50,000 to 65,000 distinct CDR3 sequences; 9.9% are singletons. The source was whole blood, collected in connection with sensitization to the hapten diphenylcyclopropenone (DPC). The receptors were sampled from a woman in her thirties or forties with alopecia areata. Some clones in this sample may be carry-over from other donors' samples.

This clonotype has ten or more counts. J is TRBJ2-1 and V is TRBV7-9; 7 bases are a match to TRBD1. The CDR3 sequence is 16 residues long. The trim removed 3 bases at V and 5 bases at J, leaving 10 bases unmatched. Per the germline V gene, CDR1 is SEHNR and CDR2 is FQNEAQ (reference sequence). The CDR3 DNA follows: TGTGCCAGCAGCTTCAGGGGGACGGGATTCGACAATGAGCAGTTCTTC. Protein sequence: CASSFRGTGFDNEQFF.

V and J are TRBV6-5 and TRBJ2-2; no clear D. Germline V gives CDR1 MNHEY, CDR2 SVGAGI. Trimming cost V 5 bases and J 6 bases, with 7 bases left between them. The CDR3 is made up of 12 amino acids. This CDR3 is CASSTLAGELFF. The DNA for the CDR3 is TGTGCCAGCAGTACATTAGCCGGGGAGCTGTTTTTT.

This clonotype has ten or more counts. This rearrangement joins TRBV4-3 to TRBJ1-4, with a possible D match to TRBD1 (6 bases). The CDR3 contains 19 residues. The V end was cut by 0 bases, the J end by 1 base, with 18 bases between. Germline lookup yields CDR1 LGHNA and CDR2 YSLEER. CDR3 sequence reads: CASSQEGGTGGRTNEKLFF. DNA of the CDR3: TGCGCCAGCAGCCAAGAGGGAGGTACCGGGGGCAGAACTAATGAAAAACTGTTTTTT.

Only a few counts were recorded for this clonotype. The chain joins TRBV12-3 or TRBV12-4 to TRBJ2-1; TRBD2 matches 7 bases. This CDR3 comprises 18 residues. The V segment lost 1 base and the J segment 0 bases; nucleotides outside the gene matches: 9. Here the CDR3 reads CASSLGRRGLSSYNEQFF. In DNA, the CDR3 is TGTGCCAGCAGTTTAGGCAGGCGGGGGTTGAGCTCCTACAATGAGCAGTTCTTC.

This clonotype has a count of ten or more. The chain carries TRBV4-3 and TRBJ1-1; tentatively, D is TRBD1 (5 bases). V dropped 0 bases and J dropped 3 bases, with 14 bases sitting between them. The CDR3 covers 16 residues. Germline CDR1 is LGHNA and CDR2 is YSLEER. The CDR3 sequence is CASSQDHPGLYTEAFF. The DNA of the CDR3 is TGCGCCAGCAGCCAAGATCACCCAGGGCTCTACACTGAAGCTTTCTTT.

This clonotype was detected only a few times. The rearrangement uses TRBV3-1 and TRBJ2-5; D tentatively fits TRBD1 or TRBD2 (5 bases each). From germline, CDR1 is LGHDT and CDR2 YNNKEL (reference sequence). The V end lost 0 bases, the J end lost 5 bases, and 19 bases lay between the germline ends. CDR3 length equals 17 residues. The CDR3, as DNA: TGTGCCAGCAGCCAAGATCCCCCGGGACCTATTTTGGAGACCCAGTACTTC. Amino acids: CASSQDPPGPILETQYF.

This clonotype was counted ten times or more. The chain couples TRBV11-2 to TRBJ2-7, with a possible D match to TRBD1 (5 bases). Germline lookup yields CDR1 SGHAT and CDR2 FQNNGV. This CDR3 is built from 15 residues. Trimming removed 4 bases from V and 4 bases from J, with 17 bases in between. CDR3 in amino acids: CASSSEPGWAYEQYF. The CDR3 nucleotides read TGTGCCAGCAGCTCAGAGCCAGGGTGGGCGTACGAGCAGTACTTC.

In its sample, this clonotype was seen many times. The genes are TRBV21-1 and TRBJ2-6; TRBD1, the D gene given by the table, was not confirmed from the DNA. TRBV21-1 is classified as a pseudogene. The CDR3 contains 17 residues. The CDR3 region is CANSTARVVSGANVLTF. Here the CDR3 DNA reads TGTGCCAACAGCACGGCGCGGGTGGTATCTGGGGCCAACGTCCTGACTTTC.

This clonotype was detected a few times. The chain uses TRBV18 and TRBJ2-3; 8 nucleotides align to TRBD1. Germline loops: CDR1 KGHSH, CDR2 LQKENI. The CDR3 is 13 amino acids. Germline trimming cut 6 bases from V and 6 bases from J; bases unmatched to any gene: 5. CDR3 coding DNA: TGTGCCAGCTCGCCGAACAGGGGGGATACGCAGTATTTT. Translating it yields CASSPNRGDTQYF.

For this clonotype: Germline is not matched at one junction end, which may reflect a read error. This sequence joins TRBV12-3 or TRBV12-4 and TRBJ1-6; weak D call: TRBD1 (5 bases). The CDR3 sequence is 15 residues long. The CDR3 DNA reads TGTGCCAGCACCATTTCAGGGCCCTACAATTCACCCCTCCACTTT. Protein product: CASTISGPYNSPLHF.

This clonotype was seen a few times. This chain connects TRBV20-1 to TRBJ2-3; TRBD2 matches 8 bases. Germline CDR1 and CDR2: DFQATT and SNEGSKA (reference sequence). CDR3 length: 14 residues. V shed 6 bases, J shed 3 bases, and the junction held 8 bases outside the gene matches. CDR3 loop: CSAGRGAETDTQYF. The DNA of the CDR3 is TGCAGTGCAGGGCGGGGGGCCGAAACAGATACGCAGTATTTT.

In its sample, this clonotype ranks as large. CDR3 protein: CASSNLQALSTDTQYF. The CDR3 DNA is TGTGCCAGCAGTAACCTTCAGGCCCTTAGCACAGATACGCAGTATTTT. V gene TRBV27 combines with J gene TRBJ2-3, with D unclear. V lost 5 bases and J 0 bases, leaving 15 bases between the germline ends. CDR3 length: 16 residues. Per germline, CDR1 MNHEY and CDR2 SMNVEV (reference sequence).